The 14 T cell receptor beta chains below all came from one sample that was sequenced in a study of T-cell memory formation after mild COVID-19. TCRdb reanalysed the 5' RACE reads using MiXCR and keeps one entry per CDR3 protein. There are roughly 600,000 distinct CDR3 sequences in the sample; 15% to 20% occur only once, and around 12% lies in the top ten. The sequencing sample was made of PBMCs or a T cell subset sorted from them (not recorded which). The receptors were gathered from an adult woman who had mild COVID-19 (a few samples of this study predate the infection). Cell type and time point are not known.

V is TRBV5-5 and J is TRBJ1-1; D call uncertain. Trimming took off 0 bases at V and 4 bases at J, with 10 bases between the two ends. Looked up from germline, CDR1 is SGHKS and CDR2 is YYEKEE (reference sequence). CDR3 length: 14 residues. CDR3 DNA: TGTGCCAGCAGCTTGGGCCAGGCAATCACTGAAGCTTTCTTT. Encoded protein: CASSLGQAITEAFF.

The V call is TRBV9, the J call TRBJ2-7, with a weak D call TRBD1 (6 bases). The CDR3 consists of 15 residues. Germline V gene sequence: CDR1 SGDLS, CDR2 YYNGEE. Between the trimmed V and J ends, which lost 0 bases and 2 bases, there was a span of 12 bases. CDR3 DNA sequence: TGTGCCAGCAGCGTAGATTTGGACAGTACCTACGAGCAGTACTTC. This codes for CASSVDLDSTYEQYF.

This clonotype was found a few times. The rearrangement uses TRBV6-5 and TRBJ2-2; 7 nucleotides agree with TRBD2. From germline, CDR1 is MNHEY and CDR2 SVGAGI. The CDR3 runs 14 residues. J was trimmed by 4 bases and V by 10 bases; bases with no gene match: 9. As DNA, the CDR3 is TGTGCCACCGGGGGGTTAGGCGGCACCGGGGAGCTGTTTTTT. As protein: CATGGLGGTGELFF.

This clonotype has just a few counts. This chain uses TRBV11-1 with TRBJ2-1; TRBD2 matches at 9 bases. Germline CDR1 and CDR2: SGHAT and FQDESV (reference sequence). V shed 0 bases, J shed 5 bases, and the junction held 14 bases outside the gene matches. The CDR3 contains 19 residues. The CDR3 sequence: CASSLAPSGNKWTNNEQFF. DNA for the CDR3: TGTGCCAGCAGCTTAGCGCCTAGCGGGAACAAGTGGACTAACAATGAGCAGTTCTTC.

The table lists this clonotype with many counts. The chain links TRBV7-8 to TRBJ2-1, with 16 bases aligning to TRBD2. CDR1 SGHVS and CDR2 FQNEAQ come from the germline V gene. Trimming cost V 5 bases and J 6 bases; bases outside gene matches: 7. The CDR3 contains 17 residues. In DNA form, the CDR3 reads TGTGCCAGCAGCCCCTCGGGACTAGCGGGGGGGGGCAATGAGCAGTTCTTC. Its translation: CASSPSGLAGGGNEQFF.

This clonotype appeared many times. The rearrangement joins TRBV24-1 to TRBJ2-2, with 13 positions matching TRBD2. J gave up 5 bases and V 7 bases, and 0 bases lay outside the gene matches. This CDR3 comprises 14 residues. Germline CDR1 is KGHDR and CDR2 is SFDVKD. The CDR3 DNA reads TGTGCCACCAGGACTAGCGGGAGGACCGGGGAGCTGTTTTTT. Translating it yields CATRTSGRTGELFF.

This clonotype was counted only a few times. The rearrangement links TRBV4-3 to TRBJ2-1; 9 bases line up with TRBD2. CDR1 LGHNA and CDR2 YSLEER come from the germline V gene. The CDR3 consists of 16 residues. V trimming: 1 base; J trimming: 2 bases; junction bases outside the gene matches: 3. CDR3 DNA: TGCGCCAGCAGCCAAGGGACTAGCGAACCCTACAATGAGCAGTTCTTC. Amino acids: CASSQGTSEPYNEQFF.

The chain carries TRBV30 and TRBJ1-2; D remains unclear. Looked up from germline, CDR1 is GTSNPN and CDR2 is SVGIG (reference sequence). The CDR3 contains 12 residues. The V end was cut by 0 bases, the J end by 7 bases, with 9 bases between. CDR3 sequence: CAWSVRRAGYTF. The CDR3 DNA reads as TGTGCCTGGAGTGTACGGAGGGCTGGCTACACCTTC.

The chain employs TRBV18 and TRBJ2-4; D may match TRBD1 or TRBD2 (5 bases each). CDR1 KGHSH and CDR2 LQKENI come from the germline V gene. The V end lost 6 bases, the J end lost 7 bases, and 16 bases lay between the germline ends. This CDR3 has 14 residues. CDR3 region: CASSPILWGNIQYF. The CDR3 bases are TGTGCCAGCTCTCCCATCCTATGGGGGAACATTCAGTACTTC. The full variable domain, in which reference TRBV18 and TRBJ2-4 provide the parts outside the CDR3, is NAGVMQNPRHLVRRRGQEARLRCSPMKGHSHVYWYRQLPEEGLKFMVYLQKENIIDESGMPKERFSAEFPKEGPSILRIQQVVRGDSAAYFCASSPILWGNIQYFGAGTRLSVL.

This clonotype was counted between two and nine times. The V and J genes are TRBV5-1 and TRBJ2-3; D might be TRBD2 (6 bases). CDR1 and CDR2 from the germline V gene are SGHRS and YFSETQ. The CDR3 spans 15 residues. Trimming stripped 0 bases from V and 5 bases from J, with 13 bases between. The CDR3 sequence: CASSLGNQAGDTQYF. DNA for the CDR3: TGCGCCAGCAGCTTGGGTAACCAAGCGGGAGATACGCAGTATTTT.

The chain is built from TRBV5-1 and TRBJ1-1; D perhaps matches TRBD1 (6 bases). V was pared by 0 bases and J by 8 bases, with 17 bases between. The CDR3 extends over 15 amino acids. Per germline, CDR1 SGHRS and CDR2 YFSETQ. CDR3 nucleotides: TGCGCCAGCAGCTTGGTGGGGACACCTCAAGAGGAAGCTTTCTTT. It specifies CASSLVGTPQEEAFF.

In this sample, this clonotype turned up a few times. The rearrangement links TRBV5-1 to TRBJ2-7; 11 bases fit TRBD2. Germline loops: CDR1 SGHRS, CDR2 YFSETQ. This CDR3 contains 16 residues. With V trimmed by 4 bases and J by 6 bases, 12 bases remained unmatched. The CDR3: CASSPAQTSGTLEQYF. DNA of the CDR3: TGCGCCAGCAGCCCGGCCCAGACTAGCGGGACTCTCGAGCAGTACTTC. The entire variable domain, with the rest obtained from reference TRBV5-1 and TRBJ2-7, is as follows: KAGVTQTPRYLIKTRGQQVTLSCSPISGHRSVSWYQQTPGQGLQFLFEYFSETQRNKGNFPGRFSGRQFSNSRSEMNVSTLELGDSALYLCASSPAQTSGTLEQYFGPGTRLTVT.

This clonotype was picked up a small number of times. The chain carries TRBV25-1 and TRBJ1-5; D perhaps matches TRBD1 (5 bases). The V end was cut by 4 bases, the J end by 2 bases, with 12 bases between. Germline CDR1 reads MGHDK; CDR2 reads SYGVNS. The CDR3 contains 15 residues. The CDR3 reads CASSGEQDRNQPQHF. The CDR3 DNA follows: TGTGCCAGCAGTGGGGAACAGGATCGCAATCAGCCCCAGCATTTT.

The rearrangement joins TRBV7-2 to TRBJ2-3; D gene ambiguous. Trimming cost V 4 bases and J 2 bases, with 7 bases left between them. From germline, CDR1 is SGHTA and CDR2 FQGNSA. The CDR3 is 13 residues long. As DNA, the CDR3 is TGTGCCAGCAGCTCCACTCCCACAGATACGCAGTATTTT. Amino acid sequence: CASSSTPTDTQYF.